One sample yielded the 16 T cell receptor beta chains listed below, sequenced in a study of blood T cell repertoires in COVID-19. Sequencing used immunoSEQ multiplex PCR; TCRdb keeps in-frame clones, though not all of them. The profile shows a few hundred thousand clones, 85% to 90% of them singletons. Sequencing was performed on peripheral blood. The receptor source for this set is a man older than 75 with acute or convalescent COVID-19.

DNA for the CDR3: TGTGCCAGCAGTAATACCGGGACAGTGGTCACCGGGGAGCTGTTTTTT. It yields the protein CASSNTGTVVTGELFF. The rearrangement links TRBV13 to TRBJ2-2; TRBD1 matches 7 bases. Germline V gene lookup returns CDR1 PRHDT and CDR2 FYEKMQ (reference sequence). V shed 6 bases, J shed 4 bases, and the junction held 11 bases outside the gene matches. The CDR3 sequence is 16 residues long.

This sequence joins TRBV28 and TRBJ2-1, with D perhaps matching TRBD2 (6 bases). Germline assignment: CDR1 MDHEN and CDR2 SYDVKM. The length of the CDR3 is 14 residues. Trimming took off 3 bases at V and 7 bases at J, with 13 bases between the two ends. CDR3 in DNA: TGTGCCAGCAGTTTCCCTAGCGCTGGGAATGAGCAGTTCTTC. Amino acid sequence: CASSFPSAGNEQFF.

This clone was counted a single time. The chain couples TRBV6-5 to TRBJ2-1, with TRBD1 matching 8 bases. The CDR3 consists of 14 residues. V dropped 6 bases and J dropped 5; count of bases not matched to a gene: 6. CDR1 MNHEY and CDR2 SVGAGI come from the germline V gene. The CDR3 is CASRATGANNEQFF. Here the CDR3 DNA reads TGTGCCAGCAGGGCGACAGGGGCCAACAATGAGCAGTTCTTC.

The rearrangement joins TRBV19 to TRBJ1-2; possible D gene TRBD1, 6 bases. CDR1 LNHDA and CDR2 SQIVND come from the germline V gene (reference sequence). V lost 8 bases, J lost 3 bases, and 10 bases lay in between. This CDR3 region has 12 residues. The CDR3 DNA reads as TGTGCCAGTGCAGGGGTGCACTATGGCTACACCTTC. Its protein product is CASAGVHYGYTF.

This chain links TRBV7-2 with TRBJ2-7, with D possibly being TRBD2 (5 bases). Between the trimmed V and J ends, which lost 4 bases and 7 bases, there was a span of 14 bases. CDR3 length equals 13 residues. Germline V lookup: CDR1 SGHTA, CDR2 FQGNSA. CDR3 loop: CASSSRRGWEQYF. CDR3 in DNA: TGTGCCAGCAGCTCGCGCCGGGGTTGGGAGCAGTACTTC.

This clone was observed once. This rearrangement joins TRBV3-1 (or the pseudogene TRBV3-2) to TRBJ1-2, with 10 bases matching TRBD1. CDR3 length equals 15 residues. Germline V CDR1 and CDR2: LGHDT, YNNKEL (reference sequence). The V gene end was trimmed by 3 bases and the J gene end by 8 bases; junction bases not matched to a gene: 9. For the CDR3, the DNA is TGTGCCAGCAGCCAGACGATGACAGGGGGCGTGGGCTACACCTTC. Its protein is CASSQTMTGGVGYTF.

CDR3 sequence (DNA): TGTGCCAGCAGTGCCCGGACAGGGGCGCTAGGCGAGCAGTACTTC. Translated, it gives CASSARTGALGEQYF. The J gene is TRBJ2-7, the V gene TRBV3-1 (or the pseudogene TRBV3-2), with 9 positions matching TRBD1. Germline CDR1 LGHDT, CDR2 YNNKEL (reference sequence). This CDR3 comprises 15 residues. Trimming removed 6 bases from V and 6 bases from J; junction bases left unmatched: 12.

Note on this clone: Other nucleotide sequences from this sample produce the same CDR3. This chain connects TRBV7-3 to TRBJ2-2, with 8 bases that match TRBD1. Germline lookup yields CDR1 SGHTA and CDR2 FQGTGA. The CDR3 loop spans 14 amino acids. Losses at the gene ends were 3 bases for V and 6 bases for J; bases not matched to a gene: 3. The chain's CDR3 is CASSFDRGPGELFF. The CDR3 DNA reads TGTGCCAGCAGCTTTGACAGGGGTCCCGGGGAGCTGTTTTTT.

The chain joins TRBV7-3 to TRBJ2-1, with TRBD2 matching over 13 bases. Trimming took 4 bases from V and 0 from J; bases not matched to a gene: 9. Germline CDR1 SGHTA, CDR2 FQGTGA. The CDR3 totals 19 residues. CDR3 protein: CASSSRLAGGQSSYNEQFF. The CDR3 nucleotides read TGTGCCAGCAGCTCGCGACTAGCGGGAGGACAGAGCTCCTACAATGAGCAGTTCTTC.

The gene calls are TRBV7-3 and TRBJ2-3; 9 bases align to TRBD1. V trimming: 5 bases; J trimming: 9 bases; junction bases outside the gene matches: 15. The CDR3 covers 16 residues. The germline gives CDR1 SGHTA, CDR2 FQGTGA. The CDR3 reads CASSPLEGQGVSTQYF. The DNA of the CDR3 is TGTGCCAGCAGCCCTCTCGAGGGACAGGGTGTCTCCACGCAGTATTTT.

This clone was recorded once. The V gene is TRBV19, the J gene TRBJ2-4; D possibly corresponds to TRBD2 (5 bases). V lost 6 bases and J 0 bases, leaving 12 bases between the germline ends. This CDR3 spans 15 amino acids. CDR1 and CDR2 from the germline V gene are LNHDA and SQIVND (reference sequence). CDR3 loop: CASSEGRVAKNIQYF. DNA for the CDR3: TGTGCCAGTAGCGAGGGAAGGGTAGCCAAAAACATTCAGTACTTC.

J is TRBJ1-5 and V is TRBV18; maybe TRBD1 (6 bases). CDR3 size: 15 residues. V was cut by 0 bases and J by 2 bases, with 8 bases left in between. Germline CDR1 is KGHSH and CDR2 is LQKENI. As DNA, the CDR3 is TGTGCCAGCTCACCACCACAGGGTGGCAATCAGCCCCAGCATTTT. It translates to CASSPPQGGNQPQHF.

The chain employs TRBV5-1 and TRBJ2-1; 9 nucleotides match TRBD2. The CDR3 contains 15 residues. V gave up 0 bases and J gave up 4 bases; unmatched junction bases: 2. Germline V gives CDR1 SGHRS, CDR2 YFSETQ. Here the CDR3 DNA reads TGCGCCAGCAGCTTGGCCCTAGCGGGGTACAATGAGCAGTTCTTC. Translated: CASSLALAGYNEQFF.

V is TRBV18 and J is TRBJ1-2; 7 positions agree with TRBD1. V trimming: 3 bases; J trimming: 3 bases; junction bases outside the gene matches: 4. The CDR3 is made up of 14 amino acids. Germline CDR1 and CDR2: KGHSH and LQKENI. CDR3 sequence (DNA): TGTGCCAGCTCACCTTCAGGGGGAGACTATGGCTACACCTTC. Translation: CASSPSGGDYGYTF.

The V and J genes are TRBV19 and TRBJ1-1; tentatively, D is TRBD1 (5 bases). Germline CDR1 and CDR2: LNHDA and SQIVND (reference sequence). The CDR3 totals 13 residues. Trimming shortened V by 7 bases and J by 0 bases, and 9 bases separated the two germline ends. The CDR3 reads CASTRDLNTEAFF. CDR3 nucleotide sequence: TGTGCCAGTACGCGGGACTTGAACACTGAAGCTTTCTTT.

The genes are TRBV25-1 and TRBJ2-7, with 7 bases that match TRBD1. Germline CDR1 is MGHDK and CDR2 is SYGVNS. This CDR3 region has 13 residues. V lost 3 bases, J lost 3 bases, and 2 bases stayed unmatched. The CDR3 is CASSDWDSYEQYF. In DNA, the CDR3 is TGTGCCAGCAGTGACTGGGACAGCTACGAGCAGTACTTC.